The clone carrying this T cell receptor (beta chain) was counted ten times or more. TCRdb ran MiXCR on the 5' RACE reads and lists one entry per CDR3 protein. The repertoire consists of some 340,000 distinct CDR3 sequences, with over 3.5% occurring once and the leading ten covering under 30%. These data come from a study of T cells after yellow fever vaccination. V lost 5 bases to trimming and J lost 2 bases, with 12 bases between them. The CDR3 extends over 14 amino acids. The germline V gene encodes CDR1 SGHRS and CDR2 YFSETQ. The chain links TRBV5-1 to TRBJ2-3, with D hard to call. This clonotype was sampled from a man aged 18 to 29 who received the YFV17D yellow fever vaccine. The material was PBMCs, obtained 5 days after the yellow fever booster vaccination. CDR3 nucleotide sequence: TGCGCCAGCAGAGGCCCGGGTACCACAGATACGCAGTATTTT. Translated, it gives CASRGPGTTDTQYF.